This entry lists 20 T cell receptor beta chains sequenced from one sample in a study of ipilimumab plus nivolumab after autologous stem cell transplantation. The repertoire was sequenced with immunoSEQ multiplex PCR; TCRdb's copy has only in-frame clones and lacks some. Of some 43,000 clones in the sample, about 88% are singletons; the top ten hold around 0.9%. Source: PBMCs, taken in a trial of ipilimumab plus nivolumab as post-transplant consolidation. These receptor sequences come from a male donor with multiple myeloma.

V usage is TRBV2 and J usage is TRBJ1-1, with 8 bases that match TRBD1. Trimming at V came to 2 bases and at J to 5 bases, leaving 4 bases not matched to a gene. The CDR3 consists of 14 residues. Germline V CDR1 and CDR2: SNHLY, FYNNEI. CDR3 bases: TGTGCCAGCAGTGAATTACAGGGGGGGACTGAAGCTTTCTTT. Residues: CASSELQGGTEAFF.

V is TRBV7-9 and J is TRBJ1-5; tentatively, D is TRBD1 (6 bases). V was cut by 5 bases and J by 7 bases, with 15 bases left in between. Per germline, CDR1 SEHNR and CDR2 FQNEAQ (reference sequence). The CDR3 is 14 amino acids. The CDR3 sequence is CASSLTGGDQPQHF. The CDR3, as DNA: TGTGCCAGCAGCCTTACGGGGGGCGACCAGCCCCAGCATTTT.

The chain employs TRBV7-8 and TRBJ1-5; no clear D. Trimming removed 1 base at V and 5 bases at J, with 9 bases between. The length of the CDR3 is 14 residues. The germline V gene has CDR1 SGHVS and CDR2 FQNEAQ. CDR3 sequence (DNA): TGTGCCAGCAGCTTAGTATCGACCGATCAGCCCCAGCATTTT. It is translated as CASSLVSTDQPQHF.

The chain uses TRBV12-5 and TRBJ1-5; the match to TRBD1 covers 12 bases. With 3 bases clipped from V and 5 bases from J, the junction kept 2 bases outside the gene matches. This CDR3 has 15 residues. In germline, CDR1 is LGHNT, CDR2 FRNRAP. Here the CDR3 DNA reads TGTGCTAGTGGTTTTGGGACAGGGGGCGATCAGCCCCAGCATTTT. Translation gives CASGFGTGGDQPQHF.

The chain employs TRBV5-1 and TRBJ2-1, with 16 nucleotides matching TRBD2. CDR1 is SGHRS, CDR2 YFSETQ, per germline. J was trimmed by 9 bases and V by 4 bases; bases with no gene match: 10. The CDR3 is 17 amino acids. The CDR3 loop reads CASSPPGLAGGQGEQFF. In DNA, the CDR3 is TGCGCCAGCAGCCCACCGGGACTAGCGGGGGGGCAGGGTGAGCAGTTCTTC.

CDR3 nucleotide sequence: TGTGCCAGCAAAAGAGGGGGGAGCAATCAGCCCCAGCATTTT. This sequence encodes CASKRGGSNQPQHF. The chain has TRBV6-5 and TRBJ1-5; D possibly corresponds to TRBD1 (6 bases). The CDR3 loop spans 14 amino acids. V lost 7 bases and J lost 1, with 11 bases in between. The germline V gene has CDR1 MNHEY and CDR2 SVGAGI.

The CDR3 coding sequence is TGCGCCAGCAGCTTGGGATCTAGCGGTAGCACAGATACGCAGTATTTT. Amino acid sequence: CASSLGSSGSTDTQYF. V and J are TRBV5-1 and TRBJ2-3; 7 bases agree with TRBD2. Looked up from germline, CDR1 is SGHRS and CDR2 is YFSETQ. The ends lost 0 bases at V and 0 bases at J; junction bases unmatched: 4. The CDR3 contains 16 residues. Variable domain in full (rest from reference TRBV5-1 and TRBJ2-3): KAGVTQTPRYLIKTRGQQVTLSCSPISGHRSVSWYQQTPGQGLQFLFEYFSETQRNKGNFPGRFSGRQFSNSRSEMNVSTLELGDSALYLCASSLGSSGSTDTQYFGPGTRLTVL.

CDR3 amino acids: CASSLTGGYEQYF. For the CDR3, the DNA is TGTGCCAGCAGCTTGACAGGGGGCTACGAGCAGTACTTC. The V gene is TRBV7-2, the J gene TRBJ2-7, with TRBD1 identical over 9 bases. Trimming cost V 3 bases and J 3 bases; bases outside gene matches: 0. The CDR3 is made up of 13 amino acids. The V gene's germline CDR1 is SGHTA and CDR2 FQGNSA.

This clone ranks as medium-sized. The chain's CDR3 is CASSPPGSYSPLHF. The CDR3 nucleotides are TGTGCCAGCAGCCCCCCGGGGAGTTATTCACCCCTCCACTTT. The gene calls are TRBV9 and TRBJ1-6; the D is unclear. The CDR3 covers 14 residues. V was cut by 4 bases and J by 8 bases, with 13 bases left in between. Germline V gives CDR1 SGDLS, CDR2 YYNGEE.

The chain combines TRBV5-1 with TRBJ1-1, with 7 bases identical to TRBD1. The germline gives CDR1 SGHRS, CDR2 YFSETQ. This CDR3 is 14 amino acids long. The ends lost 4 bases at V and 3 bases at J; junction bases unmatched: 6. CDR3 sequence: CASSRTGRDTEAFF. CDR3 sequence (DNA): TGCGCCAGCAGCCGGACAGGACGGGACACTGAAGCTTTCTTT.

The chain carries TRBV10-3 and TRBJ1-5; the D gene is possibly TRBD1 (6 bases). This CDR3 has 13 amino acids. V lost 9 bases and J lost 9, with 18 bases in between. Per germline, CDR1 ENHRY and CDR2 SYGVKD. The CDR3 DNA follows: TGTGCCATTGGGGGCGGGGGATTGGGGCCCCAGCATTTT. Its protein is CAIGGGGLGPQHF.

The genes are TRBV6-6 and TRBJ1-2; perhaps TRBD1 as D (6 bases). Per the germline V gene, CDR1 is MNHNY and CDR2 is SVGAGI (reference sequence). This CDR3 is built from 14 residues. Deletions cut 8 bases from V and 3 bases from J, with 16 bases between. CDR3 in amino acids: CASHPQGSDYGYTF. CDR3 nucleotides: TGTGCCAGCCATCCCCAGGGGAGTGACTATGGCTACACCTTC.

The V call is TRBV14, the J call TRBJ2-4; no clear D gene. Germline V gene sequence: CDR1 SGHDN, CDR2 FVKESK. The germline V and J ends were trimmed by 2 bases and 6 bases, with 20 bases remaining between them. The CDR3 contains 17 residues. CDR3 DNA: TGTGCCAGCAGCCAACCCTATGTTCTAGGGTGGAGAAACATTCAGTACTTC. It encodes CASSQPYVLGWRNIQYF. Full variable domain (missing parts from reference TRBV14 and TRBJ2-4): EAGVTQFPSHSVIEKGQTVTLRCDPISGHDNLYWYRRVMGKEIKFLLHFVKESKQDESGMPNNRFLAERTGGTYSTLKVQPAELEDSGVYFCASSQPYVLGWRNIQYFGAGTRLSVL.

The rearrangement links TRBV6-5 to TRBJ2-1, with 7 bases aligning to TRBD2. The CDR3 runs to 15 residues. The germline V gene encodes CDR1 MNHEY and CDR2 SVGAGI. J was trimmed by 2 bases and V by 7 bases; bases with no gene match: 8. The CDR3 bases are TGTGCCAGCACTCCGCCGCTAGCGGCCTACAATGAGCAGTTCTTC. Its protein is CASTPPLAAYNEQFF.

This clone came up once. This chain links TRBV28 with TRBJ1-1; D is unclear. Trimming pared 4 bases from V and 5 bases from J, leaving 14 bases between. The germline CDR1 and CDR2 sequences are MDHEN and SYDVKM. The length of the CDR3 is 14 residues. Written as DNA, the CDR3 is TGTGCCAGCAGTTCCGGACCGAAGAGGACTGAAGCTTTCTTT. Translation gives CASSSGPKRTEAFF.

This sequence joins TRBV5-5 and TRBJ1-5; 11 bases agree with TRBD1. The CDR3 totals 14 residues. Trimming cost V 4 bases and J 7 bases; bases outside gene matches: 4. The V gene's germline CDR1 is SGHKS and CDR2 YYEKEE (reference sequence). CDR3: CASSRTGGEQPQHF. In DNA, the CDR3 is TGTGCCAGCAGCCGGACAGGGGGCGAACAGCCCCAGCATTTT.

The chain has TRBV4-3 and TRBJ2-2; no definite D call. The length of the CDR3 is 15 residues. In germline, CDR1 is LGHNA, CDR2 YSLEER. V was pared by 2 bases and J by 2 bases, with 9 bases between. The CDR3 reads CASSQQPENTGELFF. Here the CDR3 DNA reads TGCGCCAGCAGCCAACAACCAGAAAACACCGGGGAGCTGTTTTTT.

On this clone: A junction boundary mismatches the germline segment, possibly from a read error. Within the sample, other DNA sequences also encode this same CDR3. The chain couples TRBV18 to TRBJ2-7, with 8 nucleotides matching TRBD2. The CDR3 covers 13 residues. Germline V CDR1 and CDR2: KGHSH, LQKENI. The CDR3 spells CASSPAGGREQYF. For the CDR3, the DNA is TGTGCCAGCTCACCAGCGGGGGGCCGGGAGCAGTACTTT.

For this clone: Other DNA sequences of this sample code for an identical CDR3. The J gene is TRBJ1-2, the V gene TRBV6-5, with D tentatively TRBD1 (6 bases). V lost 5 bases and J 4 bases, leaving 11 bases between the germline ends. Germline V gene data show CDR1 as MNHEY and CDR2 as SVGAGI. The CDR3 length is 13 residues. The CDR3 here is CASSLQGSYGYTF. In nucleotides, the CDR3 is TGTGCCAGCAGTCTACAGGGTTCCTATGGCTACACCTTC.

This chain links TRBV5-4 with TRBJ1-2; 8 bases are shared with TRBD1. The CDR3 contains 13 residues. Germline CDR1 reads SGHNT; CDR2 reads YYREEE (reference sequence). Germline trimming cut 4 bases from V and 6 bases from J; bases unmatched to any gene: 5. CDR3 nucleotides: TGTGCCAGCAGCCAGACAGGGGTGGATGGCTACACCTTC. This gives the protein CASSQTGVDGYTF.